The 3 T cell receptor beta chains below come from one sample, sequenced in a study of vaccination and CD4 T cells after COVID-19 (dated by TCRdb to the early 2020s). Libraries were made using PCR. The sequencing machine was an Illumina iSeq 100. DNA from cultured CD4+ T cells was subjected to TCR sequencing with the Oncomine TCR Beta short-read assay at the Johns Hopkins FTIC core. In TCRdb, the public reads were trimmed at Q25 with fastp and aligned with MiXCR, with productive beta chains retained. When rows share a CDR3 protein, they turn into one entry using the most common DNA and genes. Recorded for this sample are about 20,000 distinct CDR3 sequences; about 73% of them occurred a single time. 4.5% to 7% of the sample is in the top ten clones. Taken with the paper, the label for treatment or condition translates to: approximately 10-day PBMC culture with coronavirus spike peptide pools or control peptides (ViraFEST assay).

Antigens for these TCRs are unknown. Specimen: CD4+ T cells from blood, cultured in vitro. The receptors were gathered from a human donor who had recovered from COVID-19.

This clonotype has a handful of counts. The chain combines TRBV5-1 with TRBJ2-7, with a possible D match to TRBD1 (6 bases). V lost 0 bases and J 0 bases, leaving 10 bases between the germline ends. The CDR3 covers 15 residues. Germline V gives CDR1 SGHRS, CDR2 YFSETQ. For the CDR3, the DNA is TGCGCCAGCAGCTTGGGACAGGAGAGCTCCTACGAGCAGTACTTC. It is translated as CASSLGQESSYEQYF.

This chain links TRBV20-1 with TRBJ1-2; D may be TRBD1 (6 bases). Germline CDR1 reads DFQATT; CDR2 reads SNEGSKA (reference sequence). Trimming took 6 bases from V and 8 from J, leaving 19 bases between them. The CDR3 has 13 residues. The CDR3 reads CSASGTRNQGYTF. The CDR3 coding sequence is TGCAGTGCCTCCGGGACAAGGAATCAGGGCTACACCTTC.

The chain uses TRBV12-3 or TRBV12-4 and TRBJ1-5; no reliable D call. CDR3 length: 14 residues. Trimming left V 2 bases short and J 7 bases short, with 12 bases between. DNA of the CDR3: TGTGCCAGCAGTTTATCATTGGGCAGGCAGCCCCAGCATTTT. It encodes CASSLSLGRQPQHF.